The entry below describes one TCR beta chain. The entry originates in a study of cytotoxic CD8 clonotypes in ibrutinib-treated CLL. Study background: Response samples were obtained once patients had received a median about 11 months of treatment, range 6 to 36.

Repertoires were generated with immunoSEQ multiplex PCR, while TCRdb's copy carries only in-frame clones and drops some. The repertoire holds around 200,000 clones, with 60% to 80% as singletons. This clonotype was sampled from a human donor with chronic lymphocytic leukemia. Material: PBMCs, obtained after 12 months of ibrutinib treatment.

The CDR3 DNA follows: TGCAGCGCCACGACTGGAGCTAGCGGGCCTGTTTTATGGCTCTACGAGCAGTACTTC. It codes for CSATTGASGPVLWLYEQYF. The rearrangement joins TRBV29-1 to TRBJ2-7; 8 bases fit TRBD2. With V trimmed by 7 bases and J by 3 bases, 26 bases remained unmatched. The CDR3 totals 19 residues. The germline CDR1 and CDR2 sequences are SQVTM and ANQGSEA.